This T cell receptor (beta chain) was recovered during a study of blood T cell repertoires in COVID-19. Study overall: The United States, Italy and Spain were the sources of the acute and convalescent COVID-19 samples. Nucleic acid was either cDNA or gDNA, and it came from T cells, B-cell-depleted T cells, or PBMCs.

Authors' methods: Reference gene primer amplification gave estimated nucleated cell counts. TCRdb's table, derived via immunoSEQ multiplex PCR, lists solely in-frame clones and lacks some. The V and J calls and clone size come from that table; D and trimming were worked out from the DNA. The sample yields around 240,000 clones, about 85% seen once. This CDR3 has 14 residues. CDR1 LNHDA and CDR2 SQIVND come from the germline V gene (reference sequence). Germline trimming cut 6 bases from V and 8 bases from J; bases unmatched to any gene: 10. The rearrangement joins TRBV19 to TRBJ1-5; 7 nucleotides match TRBD1. This clonotype was sampled from a man in his forties or fifties with acute or convalescent COVID-19. The sample was peripheral blood. The CDR3 here is CASRLRQGFEPQHF. The CDR3 DNA is TGTGCCAGTAGACTCAGACAGGGTTTTGAGCCCCAGCATTTT.